The sequence of this TCR beta chain was determined in a study of T cells in Graves' hyperthyroidism and ophthalmopathy. Study as a whole: The authors collected peripheral blood at initial diagnosis, before any treatment. Study results and limitations: Among thyroid clonotypes expanded above 0.001, most also appeared in blood. Before onset, ophthalmopathy was predicted by the model a median roughly 6.4 months earlier.

In regard to this clonotype: What it binds is not known.

The study left out patients who had uncontrolled infection, other autoimmune disease, pregnancy or lactation. Amplification of TCR beta CDR3 regions was performed using RNA transcripts as template. Primed by the HTBI set, a first-round RT-PCR was run on the TCR CDR3. Using its own MiXCR run on the multiplex PCR reads, TCRdb lists one record per CDR3 protein. The sample records about 700,000 distinct CDR3 sequences, 11% to 15% being singletons. The CDR3 extends over 15 amino acids. The germline gives CDR1 SQVTM, CDR2 ANQGSEA. V lost 3 bases and J lost 0, with 12 bases in between. The V and J genes are TRBV29-1 and TRBJ2-4, with D unresolved. The receptor comes from a woman younger than 35 with Graves' hyperthyroidism. Material for sequencing was blood. CDR3 in amino acids: CSVEVRQIAKNIQYF. Here the CDR3 DNA reads TGCAGCGTTGAGGTCCGCCAGATAGCCAAAAACATTCAGTACTTC. Full variable domain (missing parts from reference TRBV29-1 and TRBJ2-4): SAVISQKPSRDICQRGTSLTIQCQVDSQVTMMFWYRQQPGQSLTLIATANQGSEATYESGFVIDKFPISRPNLTFSTLTVSNMSPEDSSIYLCSVEVRQIAKNIQYFGAGTRLSVL.